This TCR beta chain is drawn from a study of CD8+CD57+ T cells in acquired aplastic anemia. Study summary: Yields of DNA that came from sorted CD4+ and CD8+ cells averaged about 3.3 ug. Whole-study findings and limits: Patients versus controls showed no significant CD8+ Simpson's diversity difference. Patients shared just under 30 CD8+ CDR3 sequences with controls.

Sequencing involved patients with CD8+CD57+ cell expansion previously shown by flow cytometry. The study profiled TCR beta VDJ and CDR3 using genomic DNA as template. TCRdb re-called the reads through MiXCR, storing one row per CDR3 protein. The table lists about 40,000 distinct CDR3 sequences, approximately 63% of them singletons. In the case of this clonotype: The antigen remains undetermined. Relative to the germline gene, one junction end is altered; a read error may explain this.

Germline V CDR1 and CDR2: LNHNV, YYDKDF (reference sequence). The CDR3 runs 15 residues. Sequencing was done on a sample of sorted CD4+, CD8+, or CD8+CD57+ T cells (not recorded which) from PBMCs. The chain employs TRBV15 and TRBJ2-5, with D perhaps TRBD2 (6 bases). This TCR derives from a human donor with aplastic anemia. Here the CDR3 reads CAASSHTGGRETQYF. CDR3 sequence (DNA): TGTGCCGCCAGCAGCCACACTGGAGGGCGAGAGACCCAGTACTTC.